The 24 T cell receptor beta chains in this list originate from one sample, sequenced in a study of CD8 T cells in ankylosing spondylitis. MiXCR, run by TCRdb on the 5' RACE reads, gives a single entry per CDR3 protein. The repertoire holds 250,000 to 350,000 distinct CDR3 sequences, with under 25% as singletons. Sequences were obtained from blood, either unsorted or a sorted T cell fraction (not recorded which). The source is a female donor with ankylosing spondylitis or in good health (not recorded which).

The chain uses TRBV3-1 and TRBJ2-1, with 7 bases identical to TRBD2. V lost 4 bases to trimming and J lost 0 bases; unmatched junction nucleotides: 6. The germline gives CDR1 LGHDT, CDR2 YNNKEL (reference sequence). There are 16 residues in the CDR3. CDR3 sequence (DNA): TGTGCCAGCAGCCGACTCGGCGGGAGCTCCTACAATGAGCAGTTCTTC. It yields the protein CASSRLGGSSYNEQFF.

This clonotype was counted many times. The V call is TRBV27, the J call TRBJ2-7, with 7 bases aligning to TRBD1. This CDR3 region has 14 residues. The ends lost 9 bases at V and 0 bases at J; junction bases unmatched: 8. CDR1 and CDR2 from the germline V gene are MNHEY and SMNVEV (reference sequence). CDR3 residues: CASRPGQSSYEQYF. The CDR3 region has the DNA TGTGCCAGTCGTCCGGGACAGTCCTCCTACGAGCAGTACTTC.

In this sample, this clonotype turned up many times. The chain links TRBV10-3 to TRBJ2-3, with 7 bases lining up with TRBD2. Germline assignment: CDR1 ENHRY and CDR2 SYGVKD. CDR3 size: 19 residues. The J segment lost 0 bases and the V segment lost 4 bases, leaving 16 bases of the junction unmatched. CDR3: CAISASMGEGRGSTDTQYF. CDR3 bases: TGTGCCATCAGTGCCTCCATGGGGGAGGGCCGCGGAAGCACAGATACGCAGTATTTT.

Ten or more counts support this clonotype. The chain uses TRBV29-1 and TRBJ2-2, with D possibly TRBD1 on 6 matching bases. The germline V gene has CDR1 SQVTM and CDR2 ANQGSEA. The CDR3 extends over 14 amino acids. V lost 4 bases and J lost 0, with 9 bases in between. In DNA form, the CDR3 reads TGCAGCGTTGCAGGGGACACGAACACCGGGGAGCTGTTTTTT. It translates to CSVAGDTNTGELFF.

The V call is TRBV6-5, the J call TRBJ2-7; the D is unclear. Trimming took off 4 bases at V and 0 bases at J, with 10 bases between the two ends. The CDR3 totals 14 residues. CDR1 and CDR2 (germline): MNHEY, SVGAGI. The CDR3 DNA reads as TGTGCCAGCAGTTTGACACTGAGCTCCTACGAGCAGTACTTC. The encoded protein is CASSLTLSSYEQYF.

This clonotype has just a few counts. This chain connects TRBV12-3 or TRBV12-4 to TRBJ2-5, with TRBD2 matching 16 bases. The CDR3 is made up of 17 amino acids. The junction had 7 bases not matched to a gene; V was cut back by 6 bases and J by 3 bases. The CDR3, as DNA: TGTGCCAGCAGACCCCCGGGACTAGCGGGAGGGAAAGAGACCCAGTACTTC. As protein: CASRPPGLAGGKETQYF.

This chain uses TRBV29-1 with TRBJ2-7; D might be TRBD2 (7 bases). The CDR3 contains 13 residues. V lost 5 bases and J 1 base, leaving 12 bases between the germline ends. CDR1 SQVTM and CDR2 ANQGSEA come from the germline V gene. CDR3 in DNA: TGCAGCGTTCTACAGGGAGGGTCCTACGAGCAGTACTTC. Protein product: CSVLQGGSYEQYF.

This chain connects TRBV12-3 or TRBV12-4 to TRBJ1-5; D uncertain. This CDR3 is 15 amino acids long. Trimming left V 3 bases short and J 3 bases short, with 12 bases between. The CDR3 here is CASSFVQPSNQPQHF. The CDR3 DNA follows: TGTGCCAGCAGTTTCGTCCAGCCCTCCAATCAGCCCCAGCATTTT.

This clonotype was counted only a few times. The CDR3 loop reads CSARDLKSGFNEQFF. As DNA, the CDR3 is TGCAGTGCTAGAGATCTGAAGAGCGGTTTCAATGAGCAGTTCTTC. The chain is built from TRBV20-1 and TRBJ2-1; TRBD2 is a possible D gene (5 bases). Germline V CDR1 and CDR2: DFQATT, SNEGSKA (reference sequence). V lost 0 bases and J lost 6, with 15 bases in between. The CDR3 is 15 residues long.

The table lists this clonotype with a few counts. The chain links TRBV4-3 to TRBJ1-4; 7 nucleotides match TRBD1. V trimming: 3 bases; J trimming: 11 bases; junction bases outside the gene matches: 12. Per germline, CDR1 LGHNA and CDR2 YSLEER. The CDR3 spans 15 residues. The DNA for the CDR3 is TGCGCCAGCAGCCATCCACGGCAGGGGGGAGACAAACTGTTTTTT. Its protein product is CASSHPRQGGDKLFF.

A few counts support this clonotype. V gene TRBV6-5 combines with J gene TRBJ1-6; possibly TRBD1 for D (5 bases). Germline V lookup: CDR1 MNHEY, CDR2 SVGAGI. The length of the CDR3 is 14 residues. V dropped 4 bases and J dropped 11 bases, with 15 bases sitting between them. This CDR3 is CASSSVGGLAPLHF. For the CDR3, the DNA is TGTGCCAGCAGTTCGGTTGGGGGATTGGCACCCCTCCACTTT.

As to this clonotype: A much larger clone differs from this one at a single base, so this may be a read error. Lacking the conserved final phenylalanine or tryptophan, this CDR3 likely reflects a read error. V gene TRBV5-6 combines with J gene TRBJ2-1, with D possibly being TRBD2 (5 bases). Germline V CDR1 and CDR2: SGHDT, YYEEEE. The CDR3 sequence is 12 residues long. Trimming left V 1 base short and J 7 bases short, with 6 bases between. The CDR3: CASSLPGNEQFL. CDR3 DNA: TGTGCCAGCAGCTTGCCGGGGAATGAGCAGTTCCTC.

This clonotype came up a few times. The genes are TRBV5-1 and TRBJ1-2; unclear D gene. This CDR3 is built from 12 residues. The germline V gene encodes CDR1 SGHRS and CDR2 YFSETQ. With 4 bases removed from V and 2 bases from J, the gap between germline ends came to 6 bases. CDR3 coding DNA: TGCGCCAGCAGCCCGGAGAACTATGGCTACACCTTC. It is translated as CASSPENYGYTF. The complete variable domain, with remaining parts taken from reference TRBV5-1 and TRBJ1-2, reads KAGVTQTPRYLIKTRGQQVTLSCSPISGHRSVSWYQQTPGQGLQFLFEYFSETQRNKGNFPGRFSGRQFSNSRSEMNVSTLELGDSALYLCASSPENYGYTFGSGTRLTVV.

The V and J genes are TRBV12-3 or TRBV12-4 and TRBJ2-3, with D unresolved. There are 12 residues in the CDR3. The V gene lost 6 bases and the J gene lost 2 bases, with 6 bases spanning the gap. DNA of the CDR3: TGTGCCAGCAGCCCTATCACAGATACGCAGTATTTT. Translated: CASSPITDTQYF.

The CDR3 DNA reads TGTGCCAGCAGTGGGGGCCATGAGCGCAATCAGCCCCAGCATTTT. Its translation: CASSGGHERNQPQHF. The J gene is TRBJ1-5, the V gene TRBV28, with D possibly TRBD1 on 6 matching bases. This CDR3 contains 15 residues. CDR1 MDHEN and CDR2 SYDVKM come from the germline V gene. Trimming took 5 bases from V and 2 from J, leaving 13 bases between them.

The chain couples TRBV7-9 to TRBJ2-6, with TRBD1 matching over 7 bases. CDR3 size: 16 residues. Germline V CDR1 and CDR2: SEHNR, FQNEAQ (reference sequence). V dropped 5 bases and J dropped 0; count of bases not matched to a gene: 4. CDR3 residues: CASSRGQYSGANVLTF. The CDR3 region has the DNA TGTGCCAGCAGCCGGGGACAGTACTCTGGGGCCAACGTCCTGACTTTC. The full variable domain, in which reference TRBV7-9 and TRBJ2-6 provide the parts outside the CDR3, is DTGVSQNPRHKITKRGQNVTFRCDPISEHNRLYWYRQTLGQGPEFLTYFQNEAQLEKSRLLSDRFSAERPKGSFSTLEIQRTEQGDSAMYLCASSRGQYSGANVLTFGAGSRLTVL.

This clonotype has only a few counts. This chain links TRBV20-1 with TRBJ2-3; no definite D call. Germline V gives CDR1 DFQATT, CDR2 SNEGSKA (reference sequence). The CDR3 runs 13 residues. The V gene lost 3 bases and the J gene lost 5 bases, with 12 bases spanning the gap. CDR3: CSARVIGLDTQYF. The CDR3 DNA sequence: TGCAGTGCTAGGGTAATCGGGTTAGATACGCAGTATTTT.

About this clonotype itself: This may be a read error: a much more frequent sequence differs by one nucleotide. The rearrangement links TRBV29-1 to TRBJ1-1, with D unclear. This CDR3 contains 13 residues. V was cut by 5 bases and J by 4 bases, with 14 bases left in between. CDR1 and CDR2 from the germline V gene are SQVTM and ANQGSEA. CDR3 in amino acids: CSVPRTSGTEAFF. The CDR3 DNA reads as TGCAGCGTTCCCAGGACCTCTGGCACTGAAGCTTTCTTT.

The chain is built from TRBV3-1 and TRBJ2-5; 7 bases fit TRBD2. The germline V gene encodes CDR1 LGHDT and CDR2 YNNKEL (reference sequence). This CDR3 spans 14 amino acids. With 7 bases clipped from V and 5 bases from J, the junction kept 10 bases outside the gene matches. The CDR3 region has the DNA TGTGCCAGCAAACCAGGGTGGGGAGGGGAGACCCAGTACTTC. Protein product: CASKPGWGGETQYF.

DNA of the CDR3: TGCGCCAGCAGCTTGGAGGGGGAGGGAATGAACACTGAAGCTTTCTTT. Protein sequence: CASSLEGEGMNTEAFF. J is TRBJ1-1 and V is TRBV5-1, with a tentative D call TRBD1 (6 bases). Germline-derived CDR1 and CDR2 are SGHRS and YFSETQ. The CDR3 spans 16 residues. The V end was cut by 0 bases, the J end by 0 bases, with 12 bases between.

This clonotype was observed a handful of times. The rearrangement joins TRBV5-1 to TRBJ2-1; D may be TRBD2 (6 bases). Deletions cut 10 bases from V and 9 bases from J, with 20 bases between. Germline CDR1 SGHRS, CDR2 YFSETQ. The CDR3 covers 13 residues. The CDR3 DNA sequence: TGCGCCTCCGGAGGGCCGATATGGGGTGAGCAGTTCTTC. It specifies CASGGPIWGEQFF.

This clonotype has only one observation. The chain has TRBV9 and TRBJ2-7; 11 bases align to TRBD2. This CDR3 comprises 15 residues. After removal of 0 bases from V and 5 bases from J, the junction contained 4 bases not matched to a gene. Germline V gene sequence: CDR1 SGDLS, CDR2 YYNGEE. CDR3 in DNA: TGTGCCAGCAGCGTAGGACTAGCGGGATGGAACGAGCAGTACTTC. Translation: CASSVGLAGWNEQYF.

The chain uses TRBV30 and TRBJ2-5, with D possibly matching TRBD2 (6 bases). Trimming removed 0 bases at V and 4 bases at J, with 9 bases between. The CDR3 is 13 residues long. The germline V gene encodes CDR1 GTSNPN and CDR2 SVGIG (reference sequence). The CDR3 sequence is CAWSVPGVETQYF. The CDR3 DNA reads TGTGCCTGGAGTGTACCGGGAGTAGAGACCCAGTACTTC.

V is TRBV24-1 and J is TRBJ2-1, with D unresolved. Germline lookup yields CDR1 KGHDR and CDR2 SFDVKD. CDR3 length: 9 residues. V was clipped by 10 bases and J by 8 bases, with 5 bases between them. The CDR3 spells CATVDEQFF. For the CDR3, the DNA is TGTGCCACGGTCGATGAGCAGTTCTTC.